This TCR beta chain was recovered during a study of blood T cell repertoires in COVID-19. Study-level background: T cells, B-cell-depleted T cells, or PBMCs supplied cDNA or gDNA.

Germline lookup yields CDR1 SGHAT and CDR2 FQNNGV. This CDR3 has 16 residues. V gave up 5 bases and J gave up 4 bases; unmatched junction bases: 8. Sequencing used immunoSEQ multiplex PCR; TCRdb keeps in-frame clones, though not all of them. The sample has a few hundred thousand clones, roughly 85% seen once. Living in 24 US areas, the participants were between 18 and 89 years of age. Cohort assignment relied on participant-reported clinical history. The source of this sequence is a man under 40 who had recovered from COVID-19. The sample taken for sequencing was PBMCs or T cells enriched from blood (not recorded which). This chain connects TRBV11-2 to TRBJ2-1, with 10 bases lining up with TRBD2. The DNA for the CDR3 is TGTGCCAGCAGCCCCACTAGCGGGGAAGGGTACAATGAGCAGTTCTTC. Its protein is CASSPTSGEGYNEQFF.